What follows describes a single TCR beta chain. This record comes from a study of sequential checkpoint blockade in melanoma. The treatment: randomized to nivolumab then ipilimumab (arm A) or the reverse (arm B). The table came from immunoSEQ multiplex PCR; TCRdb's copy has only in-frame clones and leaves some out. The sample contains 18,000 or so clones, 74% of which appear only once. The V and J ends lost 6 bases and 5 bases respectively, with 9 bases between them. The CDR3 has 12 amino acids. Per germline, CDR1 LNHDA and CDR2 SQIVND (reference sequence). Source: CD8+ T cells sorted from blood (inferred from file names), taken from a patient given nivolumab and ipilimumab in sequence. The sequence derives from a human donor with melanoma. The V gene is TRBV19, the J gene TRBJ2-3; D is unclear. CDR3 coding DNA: TGTGCCAGTAGGATTCCCGGAGATACGCAGTATTTT. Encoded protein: CASRIPGDTQYF.